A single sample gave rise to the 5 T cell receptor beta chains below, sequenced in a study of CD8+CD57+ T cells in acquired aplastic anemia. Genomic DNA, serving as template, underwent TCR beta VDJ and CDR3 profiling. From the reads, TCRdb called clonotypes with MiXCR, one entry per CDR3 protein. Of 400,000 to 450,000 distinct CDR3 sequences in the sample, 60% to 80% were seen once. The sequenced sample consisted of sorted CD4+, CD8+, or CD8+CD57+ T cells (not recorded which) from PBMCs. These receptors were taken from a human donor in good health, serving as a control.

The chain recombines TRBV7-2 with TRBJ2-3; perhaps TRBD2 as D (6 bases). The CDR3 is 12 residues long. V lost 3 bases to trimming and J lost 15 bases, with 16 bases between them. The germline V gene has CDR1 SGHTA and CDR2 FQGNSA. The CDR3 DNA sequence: TGTGCCAGCAGCTTCAGCGCAGGGAGGCGCTATTTT. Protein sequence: CASSFSAGRRYF.

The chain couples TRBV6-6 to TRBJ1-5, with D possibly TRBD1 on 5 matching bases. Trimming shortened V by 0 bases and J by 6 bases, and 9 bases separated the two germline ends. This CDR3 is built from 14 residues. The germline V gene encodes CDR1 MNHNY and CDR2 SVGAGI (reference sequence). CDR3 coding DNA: TGTGCCAGCAGTTACTCGGCAGGGTGTCAGCCCCAGCATTTT. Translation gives CASSYSAGCQPQHF.

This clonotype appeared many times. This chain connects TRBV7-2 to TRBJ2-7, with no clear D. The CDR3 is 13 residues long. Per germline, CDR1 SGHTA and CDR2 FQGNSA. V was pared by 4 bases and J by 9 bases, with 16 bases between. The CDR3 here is CASSSQSPRAQYF. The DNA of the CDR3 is TGTGCCAGCAGCTCCCAGAGTCCCCGTGCGCAGTACTTC.

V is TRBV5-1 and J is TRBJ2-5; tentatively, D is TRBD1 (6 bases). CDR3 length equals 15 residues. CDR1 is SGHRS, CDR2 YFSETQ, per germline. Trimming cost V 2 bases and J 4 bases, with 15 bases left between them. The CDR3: CASSFGLGRGETQYF. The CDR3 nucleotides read TGCGCCAGCAGCTTTGGATTGGGCAGGGGAGAGACCCAGTACTTC.

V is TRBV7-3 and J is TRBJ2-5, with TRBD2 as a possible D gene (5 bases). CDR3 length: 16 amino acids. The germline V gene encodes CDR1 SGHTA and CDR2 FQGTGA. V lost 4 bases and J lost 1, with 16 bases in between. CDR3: CASSSQSRGTQETQYF. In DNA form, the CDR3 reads TGTGCCAGCAGCTCGCAGTCACGGGGAACCCAAGAGACCCAGTACTTC. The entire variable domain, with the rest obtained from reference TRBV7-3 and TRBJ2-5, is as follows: GAGVSQTPSNKVTEKGKYVELRCDPISGHTALYWYRQSLGQGPEFLIYFQGTGAADDSGLPNDRFFAVRPEGSVSTLKIQRTERGDSAVYLCASSSQSRGTQETQYFGPGTRLLVL.